The entry that follows covers one TCR beta chain sequence. Its antigen is currently unknown. This entry belongs to a study of blood T cells in healthy people across ages. The CDR3 extends over 15 amino acids. Germline-derived CDR1 and CDR2 are LGHDT and YNNKEL (reference sequence). Between the trimmed V and J ends, which lost 1 base and 10 bases, there was a span of 14 bases. The authors ran a second PCR of about 6 to 11 cycles using a sample-barcoded 5' primer and a J-beta primer mix. A template-switch adaptor with 12 random nucleotides tagged each cDNA molecule. TCRdb re-called the 5' RACE reads with MiXCR, one entry per CDR3 protein. The sample carries roughly 1.9 million distinct CDR3 sequences, more than 35% recorded once. Broader study findings: A greater number of naive CD4+ cells and higher diversity distinguished long-lived donors from aged donors. Since the PBMCs were unsorted, naive and antigen-experienced cells could not be conclusively compared.

The amount of total RNA extracted per sample was at least 5 micrograms. Source material: blood. The receptor's source is a human donor in good health. J is TRBJ1-6 and V is TRBV3-1, with a possible D match to TRBD1 (5 bases). The CDR3 nucleotides read TGTGCCAGCAGCCAAGTAGAACAGGCGCGCTCACCCCTCCACTTT. Its translation: CASSQVEQARSPLHF.